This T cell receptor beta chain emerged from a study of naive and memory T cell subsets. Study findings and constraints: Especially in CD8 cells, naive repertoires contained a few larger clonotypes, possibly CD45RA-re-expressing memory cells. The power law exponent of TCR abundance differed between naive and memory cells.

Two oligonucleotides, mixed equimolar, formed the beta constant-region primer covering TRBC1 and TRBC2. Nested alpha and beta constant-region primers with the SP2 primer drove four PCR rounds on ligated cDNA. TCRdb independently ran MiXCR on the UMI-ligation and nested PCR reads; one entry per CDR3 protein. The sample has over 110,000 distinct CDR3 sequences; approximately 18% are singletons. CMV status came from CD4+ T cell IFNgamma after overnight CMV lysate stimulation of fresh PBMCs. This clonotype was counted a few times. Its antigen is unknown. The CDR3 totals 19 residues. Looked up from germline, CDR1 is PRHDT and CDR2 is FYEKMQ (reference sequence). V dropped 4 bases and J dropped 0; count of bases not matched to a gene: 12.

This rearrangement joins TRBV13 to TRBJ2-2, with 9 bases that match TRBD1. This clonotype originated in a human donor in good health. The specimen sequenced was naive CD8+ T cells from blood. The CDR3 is CASSSHTGGASPNTGELFF. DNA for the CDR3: TGTGCCAGCAGCTCTCATACAGGGGGCGCTTCGCCGAACACCGGGGAGCTGTTTTTT.